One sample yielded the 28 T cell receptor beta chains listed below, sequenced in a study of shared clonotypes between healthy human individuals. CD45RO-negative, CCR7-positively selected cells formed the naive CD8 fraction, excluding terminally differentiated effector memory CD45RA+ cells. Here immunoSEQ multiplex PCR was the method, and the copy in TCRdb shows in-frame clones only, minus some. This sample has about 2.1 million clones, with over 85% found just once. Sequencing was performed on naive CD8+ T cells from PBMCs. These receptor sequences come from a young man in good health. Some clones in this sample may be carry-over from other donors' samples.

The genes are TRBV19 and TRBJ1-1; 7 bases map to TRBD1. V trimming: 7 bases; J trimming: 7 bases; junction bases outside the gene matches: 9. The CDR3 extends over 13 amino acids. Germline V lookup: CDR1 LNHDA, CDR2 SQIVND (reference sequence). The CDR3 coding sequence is TGTGCCAGTACCCATCACAGGGGCGGTGAAGCTTTCTTT. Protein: CASTHHRGGEAFF.

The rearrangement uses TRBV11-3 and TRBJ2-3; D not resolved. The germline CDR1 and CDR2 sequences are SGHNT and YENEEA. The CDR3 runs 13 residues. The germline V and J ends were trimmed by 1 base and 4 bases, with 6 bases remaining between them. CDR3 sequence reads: CASSLGAADTQYF. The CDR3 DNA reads TGTGCCAGCAGCTTAGGGGCGGCAGATACGCAGTATTTT.

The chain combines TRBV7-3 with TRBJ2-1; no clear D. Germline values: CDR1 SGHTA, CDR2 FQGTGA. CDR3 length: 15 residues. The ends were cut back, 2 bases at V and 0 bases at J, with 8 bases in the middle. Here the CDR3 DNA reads TGTGCCAGCAGCTTAGGGGTCGGCTCCTACAATGAGCAGTTCTTC. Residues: CASSLGVGSYNEQFF.

CDR3 region: CASSWGHPYEQYF. CDR3 bases: TGTGCCAGCAGTTGGGGGCATCCCTACGAGCAGTACTTC. The V gene is TRBV28, the J gene TRBJ2-7; tentative D call: TRBD1 (6 bases). CDR3 length: 13 residues. Trimming left V 4 bases short and J 2 bases short, with 9 bases between. Germline lookup yields CDR1 MDHEN and CDR2 SYDVKM.

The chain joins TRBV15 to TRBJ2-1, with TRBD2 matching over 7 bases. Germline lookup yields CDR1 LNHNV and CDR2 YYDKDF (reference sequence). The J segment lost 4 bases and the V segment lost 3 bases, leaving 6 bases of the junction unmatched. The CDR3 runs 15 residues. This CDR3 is CATSSRDYSYNEQFF. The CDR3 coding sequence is TGTGCCACCAGCAGCCGGGACTACTCGTACAATGAGCAGTTCTTC.

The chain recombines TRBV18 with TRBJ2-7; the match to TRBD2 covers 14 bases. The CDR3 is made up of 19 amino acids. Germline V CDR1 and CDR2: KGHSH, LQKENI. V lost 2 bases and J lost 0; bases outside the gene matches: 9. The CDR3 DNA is TGTGCCAGCTCACCATCTTGGGACGGGACTAGCGGGAGCTCCTACGAGCAGTACTTC. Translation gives CASSPSWDGTSGSSYEQYF.

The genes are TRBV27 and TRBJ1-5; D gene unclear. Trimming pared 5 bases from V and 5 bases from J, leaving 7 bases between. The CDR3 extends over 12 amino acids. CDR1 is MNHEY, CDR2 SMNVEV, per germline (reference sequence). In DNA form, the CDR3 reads TGTGCCAGCAGTAACCGGGATCAGCCCCAGCATTTT. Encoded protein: CASSNRDQPQHF.

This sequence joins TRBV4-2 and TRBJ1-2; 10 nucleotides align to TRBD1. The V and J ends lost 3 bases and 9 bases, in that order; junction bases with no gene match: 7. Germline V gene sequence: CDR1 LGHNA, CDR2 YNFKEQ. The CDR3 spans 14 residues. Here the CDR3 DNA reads TGTGCCAGCAGCCAGACAGGGGGCGACAGGAGCTACACCTTC. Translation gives CASSQTGGDRSYTF.

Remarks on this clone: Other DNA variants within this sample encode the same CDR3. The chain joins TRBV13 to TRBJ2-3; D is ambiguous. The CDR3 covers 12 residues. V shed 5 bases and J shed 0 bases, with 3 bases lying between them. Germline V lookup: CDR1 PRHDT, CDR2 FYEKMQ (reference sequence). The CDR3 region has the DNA TGTGCCAGCAGCCCGAGCACAGATACGCAGTATTTT. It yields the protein CASSPSTDTQYF. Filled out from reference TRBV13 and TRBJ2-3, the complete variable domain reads AAGVIQSPRHLIKEKRETATLKCYPIPRHDTVYWYQQGPGQDPQFLISFYEKMQSDKGSIPDRFSAQQFSDYHSELNMSSLELGDSALYFCASSPSTDTQYFGPGTRLTVL.

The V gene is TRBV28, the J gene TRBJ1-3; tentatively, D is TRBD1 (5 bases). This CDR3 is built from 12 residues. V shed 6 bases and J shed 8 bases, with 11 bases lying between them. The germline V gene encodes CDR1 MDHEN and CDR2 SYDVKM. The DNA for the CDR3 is TGTGCCAGCAGCCGTGGGGGATACACCATATATTTT. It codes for CASSRGGYTIYF.

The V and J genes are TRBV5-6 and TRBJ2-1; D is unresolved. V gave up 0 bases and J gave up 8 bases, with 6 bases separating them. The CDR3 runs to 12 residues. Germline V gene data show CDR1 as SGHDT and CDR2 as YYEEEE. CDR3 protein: CASSLDVHEQFF. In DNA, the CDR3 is TGTGCCAGCAGCTTGGATGTCCATGAGCAGTTCTTC.

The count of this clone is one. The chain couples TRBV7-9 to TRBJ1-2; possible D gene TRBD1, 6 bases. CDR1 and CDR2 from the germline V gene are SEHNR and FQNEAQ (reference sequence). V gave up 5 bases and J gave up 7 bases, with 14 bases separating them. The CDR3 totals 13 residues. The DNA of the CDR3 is TGTGCCAGCAGCCCGCACGGGGGGGCTGGCTACACCTTC. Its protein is CASSPHGGAGYTF.

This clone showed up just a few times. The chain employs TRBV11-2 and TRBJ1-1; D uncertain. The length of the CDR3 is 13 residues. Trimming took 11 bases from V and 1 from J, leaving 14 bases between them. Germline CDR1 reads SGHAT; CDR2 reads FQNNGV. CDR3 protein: CAEGPGSNTEAFF. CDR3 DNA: TGTGCCGAGGGCCCCGGCTCGAACACTGAAGCTTTCTTT.

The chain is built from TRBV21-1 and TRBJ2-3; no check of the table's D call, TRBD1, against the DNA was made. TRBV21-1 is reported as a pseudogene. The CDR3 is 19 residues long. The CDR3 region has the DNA TGTGCCAGCAGCCCCCAAGGACAGGGGGCCCATCCCCGCACAGATACGCAGTATTTT. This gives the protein CASSPQGQGAHPRTDTQYF.

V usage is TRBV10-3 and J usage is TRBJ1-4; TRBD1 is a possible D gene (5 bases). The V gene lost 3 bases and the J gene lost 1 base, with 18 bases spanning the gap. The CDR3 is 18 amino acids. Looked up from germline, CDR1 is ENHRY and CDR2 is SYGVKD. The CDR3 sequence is CAISDFAFGQGTNEKLFF. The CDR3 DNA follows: TGTGCCATCAGTGACTTCGCCTTTGGGCAGGGAACTAATGAAAAACTGTTTTTT.

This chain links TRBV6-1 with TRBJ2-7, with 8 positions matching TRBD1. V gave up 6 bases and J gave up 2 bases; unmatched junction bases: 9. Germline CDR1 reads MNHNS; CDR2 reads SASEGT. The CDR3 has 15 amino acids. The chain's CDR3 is CASRQTGVIPYEQYF. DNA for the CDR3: TGTGCCAGCAGGCAGACAGGGGTGATCCCCTACGAGCAGTACTTC.

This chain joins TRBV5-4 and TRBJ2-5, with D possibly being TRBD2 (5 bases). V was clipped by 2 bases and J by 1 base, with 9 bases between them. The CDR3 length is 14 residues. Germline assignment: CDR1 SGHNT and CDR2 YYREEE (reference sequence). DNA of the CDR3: TGTGCCAGCAGCTTACGGGGTCTCCAAGAGACCCAGTACTTC. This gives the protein CASSLRGLQETQYF.

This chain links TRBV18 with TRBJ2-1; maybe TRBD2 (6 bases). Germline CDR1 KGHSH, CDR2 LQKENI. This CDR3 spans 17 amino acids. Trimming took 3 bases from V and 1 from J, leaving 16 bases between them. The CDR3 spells CASSPGGRGGSYNEQFF. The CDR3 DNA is TGTGCCAGCTCACCGGGGGGACGGGGTGGATCCTACAATGAGCAGTTCTTC.

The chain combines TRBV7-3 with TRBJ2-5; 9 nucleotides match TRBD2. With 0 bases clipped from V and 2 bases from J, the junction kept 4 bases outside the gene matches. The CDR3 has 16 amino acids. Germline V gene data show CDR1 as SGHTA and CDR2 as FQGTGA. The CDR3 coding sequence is TGTGCCAGCAGCTTAACGGGGACTAGCTTTCAAGAGACCCAGTACTTC. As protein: CASSLTGTSFQETQYF.

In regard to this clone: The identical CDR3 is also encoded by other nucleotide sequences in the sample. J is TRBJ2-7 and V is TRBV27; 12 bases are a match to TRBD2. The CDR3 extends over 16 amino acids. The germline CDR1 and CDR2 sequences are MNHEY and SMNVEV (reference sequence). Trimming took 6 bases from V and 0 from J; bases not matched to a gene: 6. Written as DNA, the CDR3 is TGTGCCAGCAGCCCCTCTAGCGGGAGGGTCTCCTACGAGCAGTACTTC. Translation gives CASSPSSGRVSYEQYF.

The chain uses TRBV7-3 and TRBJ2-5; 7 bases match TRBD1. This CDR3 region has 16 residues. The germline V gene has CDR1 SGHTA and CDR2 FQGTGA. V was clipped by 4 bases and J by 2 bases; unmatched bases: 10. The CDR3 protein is CASSSRTGLEQETQYF. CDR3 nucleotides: TGTGCCAGCAGCTCCCGGACAGGATTGGAACAAGAGACCCAGTACTTC. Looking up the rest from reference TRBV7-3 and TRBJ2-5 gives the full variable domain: GAGVSQTPSNKVTEKGKYVELRCDPISGHTALYWYRQSLGQGPEFLIYFQGTGAADDSGLPNDRFFAVRPEGSVSTLKIQRTERGDSAVYLCASSSRTGLEQETQYFGPGTRLLVL.

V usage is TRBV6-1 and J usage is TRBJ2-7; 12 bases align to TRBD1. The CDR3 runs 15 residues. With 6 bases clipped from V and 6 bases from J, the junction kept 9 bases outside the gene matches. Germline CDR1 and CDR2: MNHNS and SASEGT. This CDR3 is CASRLGQGAWAEQYF. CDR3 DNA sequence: TGTGCCAGCAGACTGGGACAGGGGGCTTGGGCCGAGCAGTACTTC.

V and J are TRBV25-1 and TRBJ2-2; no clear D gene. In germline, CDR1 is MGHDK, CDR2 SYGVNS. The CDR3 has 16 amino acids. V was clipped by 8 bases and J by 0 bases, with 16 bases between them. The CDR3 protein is CASGKGGFANTGELFF. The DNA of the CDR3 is TGTGCCAGCGGGAAGGGTGGGTTTGCGAACACCGGGGAGCTGTTTTTT.

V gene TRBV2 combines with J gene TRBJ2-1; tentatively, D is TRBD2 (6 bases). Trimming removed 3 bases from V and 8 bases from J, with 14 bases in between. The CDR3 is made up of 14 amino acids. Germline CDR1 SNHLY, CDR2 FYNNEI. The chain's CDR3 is CASSDRGLVDEQFF. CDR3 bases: TGTGCCAGCAGTGATCGGGGGTTGGTCGATGAGCAGTTCTTC.

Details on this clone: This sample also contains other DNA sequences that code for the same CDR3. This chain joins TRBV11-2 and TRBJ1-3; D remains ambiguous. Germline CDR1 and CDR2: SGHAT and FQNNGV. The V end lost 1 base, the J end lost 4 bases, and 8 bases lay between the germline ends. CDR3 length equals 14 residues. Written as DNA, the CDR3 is TGTGCCAGCAGCTTAGGGGTCCCGGGAAACACCATATATTTT. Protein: CASSLGVPGNTIYF. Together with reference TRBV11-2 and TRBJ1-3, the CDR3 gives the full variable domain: EAGVAQSPRYKIIEKRQSVAFWCNPISGHATLYWYQQILGQGPKLLIQFQNNGVVDDSQLPKDRFSAERLKGVDSTLKIQPAKLEDSAVYLCASSLGVPGNTIYFGEGSWLTVV.

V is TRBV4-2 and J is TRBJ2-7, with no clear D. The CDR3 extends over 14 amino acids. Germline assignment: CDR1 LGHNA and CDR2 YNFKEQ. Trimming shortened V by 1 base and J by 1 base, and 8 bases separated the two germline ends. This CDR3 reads CASSQVLGSYEQYF. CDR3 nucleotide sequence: TGTGCCAGCAGCCAAGTTCTGGGTTCCTACGAGCAGTACTTC.

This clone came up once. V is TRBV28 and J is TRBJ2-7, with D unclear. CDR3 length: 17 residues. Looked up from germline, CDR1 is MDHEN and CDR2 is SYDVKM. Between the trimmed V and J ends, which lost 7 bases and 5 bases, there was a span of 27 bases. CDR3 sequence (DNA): TGTGCCAGCACCCTTACCACTTCACCCCAGTCAGCCCACGAGCAGTACTTC. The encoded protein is CASTLTTSPQSAHEQYF.

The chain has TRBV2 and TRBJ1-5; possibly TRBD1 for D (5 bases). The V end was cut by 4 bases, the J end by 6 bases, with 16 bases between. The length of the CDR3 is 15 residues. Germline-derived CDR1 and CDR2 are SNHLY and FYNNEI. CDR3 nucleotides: TGTGCCAGCAGTGTCAGGGTCGTGTCCAGTCAGCCCCAGCATTTT. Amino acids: CASSVRVVSSQPQHF.